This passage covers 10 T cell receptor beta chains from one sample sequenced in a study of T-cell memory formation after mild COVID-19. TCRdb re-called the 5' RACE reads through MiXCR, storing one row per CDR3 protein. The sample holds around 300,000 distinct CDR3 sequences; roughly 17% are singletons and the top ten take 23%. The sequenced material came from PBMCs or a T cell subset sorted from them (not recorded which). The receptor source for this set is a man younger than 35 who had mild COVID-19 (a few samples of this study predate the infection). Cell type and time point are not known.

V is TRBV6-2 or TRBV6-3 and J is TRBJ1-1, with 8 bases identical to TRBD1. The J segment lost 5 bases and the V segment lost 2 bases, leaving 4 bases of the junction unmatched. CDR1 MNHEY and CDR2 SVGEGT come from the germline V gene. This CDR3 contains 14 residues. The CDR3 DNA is TGTGCCAGCAGTTACACAGGGGGAAGGACTGAAGCTTTCTTT. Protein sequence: CASSYTGGRTEAFF.

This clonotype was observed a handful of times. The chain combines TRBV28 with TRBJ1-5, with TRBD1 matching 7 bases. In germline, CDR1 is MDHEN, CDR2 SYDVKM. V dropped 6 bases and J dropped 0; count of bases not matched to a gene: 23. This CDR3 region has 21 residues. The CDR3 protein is CASSLELSGTVPLFSNQPQHF. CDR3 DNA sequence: TGTGCCAGCAGCCTTGAACTTTCCGGGACAGTTCCACTTTTTAGCAATCAGCCCCAGCATTTT.

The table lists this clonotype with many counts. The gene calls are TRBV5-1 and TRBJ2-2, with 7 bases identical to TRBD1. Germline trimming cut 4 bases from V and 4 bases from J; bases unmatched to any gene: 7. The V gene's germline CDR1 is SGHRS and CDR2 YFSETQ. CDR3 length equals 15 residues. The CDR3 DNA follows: TGCGCCAGCAGCGAGCGGACAGGCCTCACCGGGGAGCTGTTTTTT. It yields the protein CASSERTGLTGELFF. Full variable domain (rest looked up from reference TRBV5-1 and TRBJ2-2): KAGVTQTPRYLIKTRGQQVTLSCSPISGHRSVSWYQQTPGQGLQFLFEYFSETQRNKGNFPGRFSGRQFSNSRSEMNVSTLELGDSALYLCASSERTGLTGELFFGEGSRLTVL.

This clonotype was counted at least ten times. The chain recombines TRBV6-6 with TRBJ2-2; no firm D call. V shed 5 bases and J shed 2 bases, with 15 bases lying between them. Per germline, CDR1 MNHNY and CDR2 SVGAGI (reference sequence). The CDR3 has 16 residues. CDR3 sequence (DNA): TGTGCCAGCAGTCGAACGAGTAGTTTTAACACCGGGGAGCTGTTTTTT. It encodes CASSRTSSFNTGELFF.

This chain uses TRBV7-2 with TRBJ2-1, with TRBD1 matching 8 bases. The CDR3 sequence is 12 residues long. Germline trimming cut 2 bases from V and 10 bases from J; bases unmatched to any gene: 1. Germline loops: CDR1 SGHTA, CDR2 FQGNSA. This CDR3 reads CASSLWTGEQFF. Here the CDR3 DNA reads TGTGCCAGCAGCTTATGGACAGGGGAGCAGTTCTTC. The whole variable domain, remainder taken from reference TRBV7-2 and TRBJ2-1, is GAGVSQSPSNKVTEKGKDVELRCDPISGHTALYWYRQSLGQGLEFLIYFQGNSAPDKSGLPSDRFSAERTGGSVSTLTIQRTQQEDSAVYLCASSLWTGEQFFGPGTRLTVL.

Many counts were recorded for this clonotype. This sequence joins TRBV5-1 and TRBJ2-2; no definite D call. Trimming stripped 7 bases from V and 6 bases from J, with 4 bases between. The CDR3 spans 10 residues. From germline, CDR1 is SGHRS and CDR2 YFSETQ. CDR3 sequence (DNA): TGCGCCAGCGGGGCCGGGGAGCTGTTTTTT. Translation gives CASGAGELFF.

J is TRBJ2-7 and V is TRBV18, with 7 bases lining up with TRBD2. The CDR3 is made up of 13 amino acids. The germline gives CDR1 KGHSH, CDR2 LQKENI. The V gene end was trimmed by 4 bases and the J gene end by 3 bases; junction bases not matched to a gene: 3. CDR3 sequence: CASSRGGLYEQYV. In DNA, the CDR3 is TGTGCCAGCTCACGGGGGGGTCTCTACGAGCAGTACGTC.

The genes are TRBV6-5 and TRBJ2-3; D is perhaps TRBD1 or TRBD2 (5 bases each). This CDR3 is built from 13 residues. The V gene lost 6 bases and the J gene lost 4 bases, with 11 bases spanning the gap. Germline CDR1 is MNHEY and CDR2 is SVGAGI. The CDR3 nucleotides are TGTGCCAGCAGCCTCAGGGACCCAGATACGCAGTATTTT. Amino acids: CASSLRDPDTQYF.

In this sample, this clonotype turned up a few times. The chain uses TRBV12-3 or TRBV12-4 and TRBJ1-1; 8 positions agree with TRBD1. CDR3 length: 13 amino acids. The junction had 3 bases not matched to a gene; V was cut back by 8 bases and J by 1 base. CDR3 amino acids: CASLGQGNTEAFF. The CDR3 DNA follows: TGTGCCAGCCTCGGACAGGGGAACACTGAAGCTTTCTTT.

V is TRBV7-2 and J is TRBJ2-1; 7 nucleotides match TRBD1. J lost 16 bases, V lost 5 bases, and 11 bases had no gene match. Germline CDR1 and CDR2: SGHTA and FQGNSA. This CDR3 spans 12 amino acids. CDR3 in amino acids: CASSIQGNTQFF. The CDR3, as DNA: TGTGCCAGCAGCATACAGGGGAACACGCAATTCTTC.